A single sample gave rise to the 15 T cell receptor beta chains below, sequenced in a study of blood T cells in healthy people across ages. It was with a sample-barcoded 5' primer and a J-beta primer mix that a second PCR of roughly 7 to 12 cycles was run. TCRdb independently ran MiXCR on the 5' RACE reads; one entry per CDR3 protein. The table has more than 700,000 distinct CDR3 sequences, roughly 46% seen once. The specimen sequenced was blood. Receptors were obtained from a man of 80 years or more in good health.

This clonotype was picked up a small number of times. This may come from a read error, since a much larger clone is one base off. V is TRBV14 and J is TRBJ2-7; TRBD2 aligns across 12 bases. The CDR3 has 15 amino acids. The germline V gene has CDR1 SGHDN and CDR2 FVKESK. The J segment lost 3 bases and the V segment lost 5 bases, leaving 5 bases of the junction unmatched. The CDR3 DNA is TGTGCCAGCAGCTCGAGACTAGCGGGAGTCTACGAGCAGTACTTC. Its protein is CASSSRLAGVYEQYF.

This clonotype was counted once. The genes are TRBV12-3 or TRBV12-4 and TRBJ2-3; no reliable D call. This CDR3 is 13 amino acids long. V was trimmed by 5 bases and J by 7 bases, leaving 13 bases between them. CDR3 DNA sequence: TGTGCCAGCAGTGCCTCGACTGGAAATACGCAGTATTTT. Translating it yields CASSASTGNTQYF.

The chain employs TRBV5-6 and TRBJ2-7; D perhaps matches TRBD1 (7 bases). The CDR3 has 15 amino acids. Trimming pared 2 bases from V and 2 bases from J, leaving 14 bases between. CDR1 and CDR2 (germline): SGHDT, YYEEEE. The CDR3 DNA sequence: TGTGCCAGCAGCTTTGGTACAGGGGAGGCCTACGAGCAGTACTTC. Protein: CASSFGTGEAYEQYF.

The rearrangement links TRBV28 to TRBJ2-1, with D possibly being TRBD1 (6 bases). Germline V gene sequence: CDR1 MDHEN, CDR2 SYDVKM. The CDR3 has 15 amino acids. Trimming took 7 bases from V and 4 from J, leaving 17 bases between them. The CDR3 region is CASINLGTWYNEQFF. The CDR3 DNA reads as TGTGCCAGCATCAACTTAGGGACATGGTACAATGAGCAGTTCTTC.

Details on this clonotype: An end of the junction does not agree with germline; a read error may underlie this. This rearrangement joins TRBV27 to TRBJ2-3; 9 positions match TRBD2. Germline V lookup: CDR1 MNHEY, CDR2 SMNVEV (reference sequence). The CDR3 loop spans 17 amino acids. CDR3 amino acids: CASSLRRGGFFTDMQYF. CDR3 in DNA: TGTGCCAGCAGTTTACGGCGGGGGGGCTTCTTCACAGATATGCAGTATTTT.

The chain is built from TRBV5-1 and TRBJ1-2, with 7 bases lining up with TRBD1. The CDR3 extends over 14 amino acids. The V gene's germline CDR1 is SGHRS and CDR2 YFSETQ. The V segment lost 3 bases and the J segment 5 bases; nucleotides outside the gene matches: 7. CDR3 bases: TGCGCCAGCAGCTCTCCGGGACAGATTTATGGCTACACCTTC. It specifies CASSSPGQIYGYTF.

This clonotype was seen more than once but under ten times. CDR3 region: CASSPDPGGYTF. The CDR3 bases are TGTGCCAGCAGTCCGGACCCGGGGGGCTACACCTTC. The chain links TRBV12-3 or TRBV12-4 to TRBJ1-2; D gene uncertain. Between the trimmed V and J ends, which lost 5 bases and 8 bases, there was a span of 12 bases. This CDR3 region has 12 residues.

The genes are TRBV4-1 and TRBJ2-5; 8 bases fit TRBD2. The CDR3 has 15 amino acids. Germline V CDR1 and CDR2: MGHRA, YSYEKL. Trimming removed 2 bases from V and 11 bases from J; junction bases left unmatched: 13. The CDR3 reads CASSQSGSPDNEQYF. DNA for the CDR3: TGCGCCAGCAGCCAAAGCGGGAGTCCCGACAATGAGCAGTACTTC.

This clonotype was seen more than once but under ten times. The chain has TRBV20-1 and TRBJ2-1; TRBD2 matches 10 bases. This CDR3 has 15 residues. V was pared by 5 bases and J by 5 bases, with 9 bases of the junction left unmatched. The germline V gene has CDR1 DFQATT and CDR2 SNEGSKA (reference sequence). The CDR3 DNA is TGCAGTGCTCCCCTCGCTAGCGGGAGCCACAATGAGCAGTTCTTC. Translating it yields CSAPLASGSHNEQFF.

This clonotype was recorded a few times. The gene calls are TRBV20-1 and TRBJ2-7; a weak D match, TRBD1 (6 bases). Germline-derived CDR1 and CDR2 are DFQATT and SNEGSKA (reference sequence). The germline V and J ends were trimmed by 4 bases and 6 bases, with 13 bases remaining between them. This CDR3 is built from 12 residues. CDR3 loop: CSAKQGGAEQYF. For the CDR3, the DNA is TGCAGTGCTAAACAGGGTGGAGCCGAGCAGTACTTC.

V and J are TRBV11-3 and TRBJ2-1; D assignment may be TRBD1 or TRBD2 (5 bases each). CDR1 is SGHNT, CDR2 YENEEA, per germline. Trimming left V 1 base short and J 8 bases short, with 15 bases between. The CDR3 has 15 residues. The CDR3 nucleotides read TGTGCCAGCAGCTTAGGACGGGGCCACGGGGATGAGCAGTTCTTC. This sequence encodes CASSLGRGHGDEQFF.

As DNA, the CDR3 is TGTGCCAGCAGTTTTCCCCTCGGATCCGAGCAGTACTTC. The encoded protein is CASSFPLGSEQYF. This chain uses TRBV6-2 or TRBV6-3 with TRBJ2-7; no definite D call. Germline loops: CDR1 MNHEY, CDR2 SVGEGT. Trimming removed 4 bases from V and 6 bases from J, with 13 bases in between. The CDR3 is 13 amino acids.

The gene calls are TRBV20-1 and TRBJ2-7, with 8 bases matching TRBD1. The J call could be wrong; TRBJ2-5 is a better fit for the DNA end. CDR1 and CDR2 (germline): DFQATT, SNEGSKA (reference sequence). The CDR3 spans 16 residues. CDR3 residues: CSAMTGTGGFIETQYF. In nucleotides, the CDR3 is TGCAGTGCAATGACCGGGACAGGAGGGTTCATAGAGACCCAGTACTTC.

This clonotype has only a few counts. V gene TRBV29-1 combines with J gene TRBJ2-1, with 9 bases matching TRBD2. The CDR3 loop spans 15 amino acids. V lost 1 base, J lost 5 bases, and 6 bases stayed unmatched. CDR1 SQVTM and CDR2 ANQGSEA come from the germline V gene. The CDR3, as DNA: TGCAGCGTTGAAGTATCGGCTAGCGGGAACAATGAGCAGTTCTTC. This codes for CSVEVSASGNNEQFF.

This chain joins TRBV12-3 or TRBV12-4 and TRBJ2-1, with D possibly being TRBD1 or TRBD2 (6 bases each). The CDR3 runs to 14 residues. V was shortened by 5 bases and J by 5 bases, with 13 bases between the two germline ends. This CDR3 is CASSPGGRNNEQFF. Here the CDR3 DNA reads TGTGCCAGCAGTCCCGGGGGCCGAAACAATGAGCAGTTCTTC.